This T cell receptor (beta chain) appears in the sequencing data of a study of blood T cell repertoires in COVID-19. Here immunoSEQ multiplex PCR was the method, and the copy in TCRdb shows in-frame clones only, minus some. The sample lists 450,000 or so clones; approximately 89% were seen once. The specimen sequenced was peripheral blood. The clonotype was recovered from a man younger than 30 with COVID-19, enrolled during active disease.

The CDR3 loop reads CASSPGQGVNTGELFF. Written as DNA, the CDR3 is TGTGCCAGCTCACCGGGACAGGGGGTTAACACCGGGGAGCTGTTTTTT. The rearrangement links TRBV18 to TRBJ2-2, with TRBD1 matching over 11 bases. CDR3 length: 16 residues. J gave up 2 bases and V 3 bases, and 2 bases lay outside the gene matches. Germline V lookup: CDR1 KGHSH, CDR2 LQKENI.